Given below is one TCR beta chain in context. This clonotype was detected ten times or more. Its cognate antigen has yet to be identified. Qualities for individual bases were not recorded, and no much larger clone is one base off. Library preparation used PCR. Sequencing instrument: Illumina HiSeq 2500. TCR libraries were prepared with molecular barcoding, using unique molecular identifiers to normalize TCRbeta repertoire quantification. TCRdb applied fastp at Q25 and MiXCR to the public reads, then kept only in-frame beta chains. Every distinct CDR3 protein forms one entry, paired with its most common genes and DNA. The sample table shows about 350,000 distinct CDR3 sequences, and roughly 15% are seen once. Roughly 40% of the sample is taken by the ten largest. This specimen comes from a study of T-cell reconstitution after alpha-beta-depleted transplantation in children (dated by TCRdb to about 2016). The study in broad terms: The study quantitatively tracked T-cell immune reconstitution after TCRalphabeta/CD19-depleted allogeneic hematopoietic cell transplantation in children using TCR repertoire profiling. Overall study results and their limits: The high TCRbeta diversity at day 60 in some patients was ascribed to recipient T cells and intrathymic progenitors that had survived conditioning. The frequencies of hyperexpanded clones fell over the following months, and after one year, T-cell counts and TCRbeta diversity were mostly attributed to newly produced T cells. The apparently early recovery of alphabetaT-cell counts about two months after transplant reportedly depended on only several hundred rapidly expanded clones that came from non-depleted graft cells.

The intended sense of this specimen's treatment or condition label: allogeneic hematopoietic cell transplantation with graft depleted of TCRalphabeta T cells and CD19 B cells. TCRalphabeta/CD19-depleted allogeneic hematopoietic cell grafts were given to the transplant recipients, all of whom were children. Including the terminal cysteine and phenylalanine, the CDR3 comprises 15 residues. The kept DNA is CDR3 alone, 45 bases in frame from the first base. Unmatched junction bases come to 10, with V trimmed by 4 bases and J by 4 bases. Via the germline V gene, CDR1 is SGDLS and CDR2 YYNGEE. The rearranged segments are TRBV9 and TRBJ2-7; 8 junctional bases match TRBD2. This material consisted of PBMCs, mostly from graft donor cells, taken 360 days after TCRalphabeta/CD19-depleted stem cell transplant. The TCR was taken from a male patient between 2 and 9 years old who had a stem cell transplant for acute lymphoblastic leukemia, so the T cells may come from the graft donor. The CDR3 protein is CASSPSGGGHYEQYF. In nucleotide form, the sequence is TGTGCCAGCAGCCCCTCGGGCGGGGGGCATTACGAGCAGTACTTC.